The 25 T cell receptor beta chains presented below share a single source sample, sequenced in a study of cytomegalovirus exposure and HLA in healthy donors. Assay: immunoSEQ multiplex PCR; the TCRdb copy retains only in-frame clones and omits some. The sample carries over 85,000 clones, approximately 81% recorded once. Sequencing input: PBMCs. Source of these receptors: a woman under 30 in good health and CMV-seropositive.

The rearrangement uses TRBV28 and TRBJ2-7; tentatively, D is TRBD1 (5 bases). Deletions cut 3 bases from V and 2 bases from J, with 17 bases between. The CDR3 spans 16 residues. Per the germline V gene, CDR1 is MDHEN and CDR2 is SYDVKM. DNA of the CDR3: TGTGCCAGCAGTTTGGCGAAGGGGCCGGAACCCTACGAGCAGTACTTC. Translated, it gives CASSLAKGPEPYEQYF.

The rearrangement uses TRBV6-5 and TRBJ2-7; maybe TRBD2 (6 bases). Trimming pared 2 bases from V and 3 bases from J, leaving 8 bases between. CDR1 MNHEY and CDR2 SVGAGI come from the germline V gene. This CDR3 region has 13 residues. CDR3 protein: CASSYGTHYEQYF. The CDR3 nucleotides are TGTGCCAGCAGTTACGGGACTCACTACGAGCAGTACTTC.

This rearrangement joins TRBV11-3 to TRBJ2-7; weak D call: TRBD1 (6 bases). CDR3 size: 13 residues. V dropped 5 bases and J dropped 6 bases, with 14 bases sitting between them. Germline assignment: CDR1 SGHNT and CDR2 YENEEA. The CDR3 DNA reads as TGTGCCAGCAGCCCCGGGACAACGACCGAGCAGTACTTC. Protein: CASSPGTTTEQYF.

This chain connects TRBV2 to TRBJ2-1, with 8 bases fitting TRBD2. The CDR3 has 14 amino acids. Trimming removed 4 bases from V and 4 bases from J; junction bases left unmatched: 3. Germline V gene data show CDR1 as SNHLY and CDR2 as FYNNEI. Written as DNA, the CDR3 is TGTGCCAGCAGTGTACGGGGGGGTTACAATGAGCAGTTCTTC. It specifies CASSVRGGYNEQFF.

The chain has TRBV30 and TRBJ1-6, with D possibly TRBD1 on 6 matching bases. The ends were cut back, 0 bases at V and 9 bases at J, with 12 bases in the middle. This CDR3 has 14 residues. Germline loops: CDR1 GTSNPN, CDR2 SVGIG (reference sequence). The CDR3 spells CAWSVAGVTSPLHF. The CDR3 region has the DNA TGTGCCTGGAGTGTGGCAGGGGTAACTTCACCCCTCCACTTT.

CDR3 loop: CASQPTATSTDTQYF. DNA for the CDR3: TGCGCCAGCCAACCCACGGCGACTAGCACAGATACGCAGTATTTT. J is TRBJ2-3 and V is TRBV5-1; D remains unclear. V was shortened by 7 bases and J by 0 bases, with 15 bases between the two germline ends. The V gene's germline CDR1 is SGHRS and CDR2 YFSETQ. This CDR3 is 15 amino acids long. The full variable domain, in which reference TRBV5-1 and TRBJ2-3 provide the parts outside the CDR3, is KAGVTQTPRYLIKTRGQQVTLSCSPISGHRSVSWYQQTPGQGLQFLFEYFSETQRNKGNFPGRFSGRQFSNSRSEMNVSTLELGDSALYLCASQPTATSTDTQYFGPGTRLTVL.

This clone occurred once. The CDR3 sequence: CASSPPGLVIHNEQFF. Here the CDR3 DNA reads TGTGCCAGCAGCCCCCCGGGACTAGTTATCCACAATGAGCAGTTCTTC. V usage is TRBV7-2 and J usage is TRBJ2-1, with 8 bases matching TRBD2. This CDR3 region has 16 residues. Germline lookup yields CDR1 SGHTA and CDR2 FQGNSA. Trimming at V came to 5 bases and at J to 5 bases, leaving 11 bases not matched to a gene.

The chain combines TRBV11-2 with TRBJ1-3; D might be TRBD1 (5 bases). The CDR3 extends over 16 amino acids. Germline V gives CDR1 SGHAT, CDR2 FQNNGV. Trimming stripped 1 base from V and 0 bases from J, with 10 bases between. CDR3 amino acids: CASSLAAGNSGNTIYF. CDR3 nucleotide sequence: TGTGCCAGCAGCTTAGCGGCAGGGAACTCTGGAAACACCATATATTTT.

This clone was counted a few times. The DNA for the CDR3 is TGTGCCATCAGTGGGGCGTCAACCGGGGCGCAGTATTTT. Encoded protein: CAISGASTGAQYF. The V call is TRBV10-3, the J call TRBJ2-3, with D possibly being TRBD2 (5 bases). V was cut by 4 bases and J by 10 bases, with 15 bases left in between. Germline V gene sequence: CDR1 ENHRY, CDR2 SYGVKD. The CDR3 covers 13 residues.

This clone was counted once. This rearrangement joins TRBV11-2 to TRBJ2-3; maybe TRBD1 (6 bases). The CDR3 has 12 residues. Germline CDR1 is SGHAT and CDR2 is FQNNGV. Trimming took off 6 bases at V and 6 bases at J, with 10 bases between the two ends. This chain's CDR3 is CASRAGADTQYF. CDR3 nucleotides: TGTGCCAGCAGAGCAGGGGCCGATACGCAGTATTTT.

J is TRBJ2-7 and V is TRBV6-5; tentatively, D is TRBD2 (5 bases). Deletions cut 8 bases from V and 7 bases from J, with 15 bases between. This CDR3 has 12 residues. CDR1 and CDR2 (germline): MNHEY, SVGAGI. The CDR3 here is CASEGGAREQYF. In nucleotides, the CDR3 is TGTGCCAGCGAAGGAGGCGCTCGGGAGCAGTACTTC.

CDR3 in amino acids: CASSLRDGESYEQYF. The CDR3, as DNA: TGCGCCAGCAGCTTGCGGGACGGTGAATCCTACGAGCAGTACTTC. The rearrangement links TRBV4-1 to TRBJ2-7, with a tentative D call TRBD2 (6 bases). V lost 5 bases, J lost 1 base, and 15 bases lay in between. Per germline, CDR1 MGHRA and CDR2 YSYEKL. This CDR3 comprises 15 residues.

The CDR3 region is CASSLVTILEGIPYEQYF. CDR3 bases: TGTGCCAGCAGCTTAGTTACAATTTTGGAGGGGATCCCATACGAGCAGTACTTC. V usage is TRBV11-3 and J usage is TRBJ2-7; weak D call: TRBD2 (6 bases). Germline V lookup: CDR1 SGHNT, CDR2 YENEEA. Trimming cost V 1 base and J 4 bases, with 23 bases left between them. CDR3 length: 18 residues.

The V gene is TRBV7-2, the J gene TRBJ1-2, with 7 bases that match TRBD1. Germline CDR1 and CDR2: SGHTA and FQGNSA. The J segment lost 3 bases and the V segment lost 3 bases, leaving 4 bases of the junction unmatched. CDR3 size: 14 residues. For the CDR3, the DNA is TGTGCCAGCAGCTTGAACAGGGGTTACTATGGCTACACCTTC. Residues: CASSLNRGYYGYTF.

This sequence joins TRBV28 and TRBJ2-7; the D gene is possibly TRBD2 (5 bases). Trimming removed 9 bases at V and 0 bases at J, with 9 bases between. The CDR3 loop spans 12 amino acids. Germline V gene data show CDR1 as MDHEN and CDR2 as SYDVKM. For the CDR3, the DNA is TGTGCCAGTGCGACTATCTCCTACGAGCAGTACTTC. Its protein product is CASATISYEQYF.

This clone was observed a single time. CDR3 amino acids: CASSLGVGTGGQETQYF. The CDR3 DNA follows: TGCGCCAGCAGCTTGGGGGTTGGGACAGGGGGCCAAGAGACCCAGTACTTC. V and J are TRBV5-1 and TRBJ2-5; 11 bases are shared with TRBD1. Germline V gene data show CDR1 as SGHRS and CDR2 as YFSETQ. Unmatched junction bases numbered 5, after V lost 0 bases and J lost 1 base. The length of the CDR3 is 17 residues.

The chain has TRBV6-5 and TRBJ1-1, with a possible D match to TRBD1 (6 bases). Germline V lookup: CDR1 MNHEY, CDR2 SVGAGI. The CDR3 is 15 residues long. V lost 4 bases to trimming and J lost 0 bases, with 12 bases between them. CDR3 in amino acids: CASSSTGFVNTEAFF. DNA for the CDR3: TGTGCCAGCAGTTCCACAGGGTTCGTGAACACTGAAGCTTTCTTT.

There are a few counts of this clone. The V gene is TRBV14, the J gene TRBJ2-7; the match to TRBD1 covers 8 bases. This CDR3 is 14 amino acids long. In germline, CDR1 is SGHDN, CDR2 FVKESK. The J segment lost 3 bases and the V segment lost 3 bases, leaving 4 bases of the junction unmatched. CDR3 sequence (DNA): TGTGCCAGCAGCCATACTACAGGGGGCTACGAGCAGTACTTC. Residues: CASSHTTGGYEQYF.

The chain is built from TRBV4-2 and TRBJ1-6, with D possibly matching TRBD1 (6 bases). The V end lost 4 bases, the J end lost 7 bases, and 23 bases lay between the germline ends. CDR3 length equals 18 residues. Germline V gene data show CDR1 as LGHNA and CDR2 as YNFKEQ. The CDR3 DNA sequence: TGTGCCAGCAGCCTACAAGTATTGGGAAGGCAGGGGAATTCACCCCTCCACTTT. This sequence encodes CASSLQVLGRQGNSPLHF.

The genes are TRBV28 and TRBJ2-7, with 9 bases matching TRBD1. CDR3 length: 16 amino acids. Trimming at V came to 4 bases and at J to 0 bases, leaving 7 bases not matched to a gene. CDR1 and CDR2 from the germline V gene are MDHEN and SYDVKM. The CDR3 reads CASSWDRAPYSYEQYF. The DNA of the CDR3 is TGTGCCAGCAGTTGGGACAGGGCACCATACTCCTACGAGCAGTACTTC.

This clone was recorded only once. V gene TRBV11-2 combines with J gene TRBJ1-1; 10 bases align to TRBD1. After removal of 4 bases from V and 0 bases from J, the junction contained 8 bases not matched to a gene. This CDR3 region has 17 residues. Germline V gene lookup returns CDR1 SGHAT and CDR2 FQNNGV. The CDR3 sequence is CASSSRTGGAMNTEAFF. The DNA for the CDR3 is TGTGCCAGCAGCTCTCGGACAGGGGGGGCGATGAACACTGAAGCTTTCTTT.

This clone occurred a few times. The chain has TRBV5-1 and TRBJ1-6; possible D gene TRBD1, 5 bases. Germline V gene data show CDR1 as SGHRS and CDR2 as YFSETQ. This CDR3 is 12 amino acids long. V shed 4 bases and J shed 7 bases, with 6 bases lying between them. The CDR3 is CASSGGNSPLHF. As DNA, the CDR3 is TGCGCCAGCAGCGGGGGGAATTCACCCCTCCACTTT.

The chain uses TRBV7-9 and TRBJ2-2; 11 bases are a match to TRBD1. This CDR3 region has 18 residues. J was trimmed by 0 bases and V by 4 bases; bases with no gene match: 7. Germline CDR1 reads SEHNR; CDR2 reads FQNEAQ (reference sequence). The CDR3 region is CASSSRGQGDSNTGELFF. CDR3 coding DNA: TGTGCCAGCAGCTCCCGGGGACAGGGGGACTCGAACACCGGGGAGCTGTTTTTT.

The chain carries TRBV5-5 and TRBJ2-3; D remains unclear. Trimming removed 6 bases at V and 6 bases at J, with 8 bases between. The CDR3 consists of 11 residues. Per the germline V gene, CDR1 is SGHKS and CDR2 is YYEKEE (reference sequence). The chain's CDR3 is CASTSFDTQYF. CDR3 DNA: TGTGCCAGCACCTCCTTCGATACGCAGTATTTT.

This clone was detected once. The CDR3: CASRASRGETGELFF. For the CDR3, the DNA is TGTGCCAGCAGAGCGTCCCGGGGAGAGACCGGGGAGCTGTTTTTT. The rearrangement joins TRBV6-1 to TRBJ2-2, with D possibly matching TRBD2 (5 bases). Deletions cut 6 bases from V and 5 bases from J, with 16 bases between. CDR3 size: 15 residues. Germline V lookup: CDR1 MNHNS, CDR2 SASEGT.